One and the same sample provided the 10 T cell receptor beta chains below, sequenced in a study of shared clonotypes between healthy human individuals. Method: immunoSEQ multiplex PCR; TCRdb's copy keeps in-frame clones and lacks some. The sample lists around 2,000,000 clones, 95% seen once, with around 0.13% in the top ten. Source material: naive CD4+ T cells sorted from blood. Subset here: CD45RA+ positively selected. The receptor set was obtained from a man in his late teens or twenties in good health.

This clone was seen only once. V usage is TRBV7-9 and J usage is TRBJ2-3; 7 bases agree with TRBD1. CDR3 size: 15 residues. V was pared by 4 bases and J by 3 bases, with 7 bases of the junction left unmatched. Germline V gene lookup returns CDR1 SEHNR and CDR2 FQNEAQ (reference sequence). CDR3 residues: CASSSGTAETDTQYF. The CDR3 DNA follows: TGTGCCAGCAGCTCCGGGACAGCTGAAACAGATACGCAGTATTTT.

This chain uses TRBV2 with TRBJ2-5; D is perhaps TRBD1 or TRBD2 (5 bases each). The V end lost 6 bases, the J end lost 5 bases, and 22 bases lay between the germline ends. The CDR3 consists of 16 residues. Germline CDR1 reads SNHLY; CDR2 reads FYNNEI. CDR3 DNA sequence: TGTGCCAGCAGAGACGTAGGGAAGGGGAGAACGGAGACCCAGTACTTC. Amino acids: CASRDVGKGRTETQYF.

This chain uses TRBV2 with TRBJ2-1, with D hard to call. The CDR3 length is 12 residues. Looked up from germline, CDR1 is SNHLY and CDR2 is FYNNEI. V was trimmed by 3 bases and J by 3 bases, leaving 3 bases between them. CDR3 DNA sequence: TGTGCCAGCAGTGATCGCTACAATGAGCAGTTCTTC. This translates into CASSDRYNEQFF.

This chain connects TRBV2 to TRBJ1-3; no clear D gene. The germline V and J ends were trimmed by 5 bases and 4 bases, with 12 bases remaining between them. CDR1 is SNHLY, CDR2 FYNNEI, per germline. This CDR3 comprises 14 residues. Here the CDR3 DNA reads TGTGCCAGCAGTCAAGTTATAGCAGGAAACACCATATATTTT. This encodes CASSQVIAGNTIYF.

The gene calls are TRBV10-1 and TRBJ2-3; D may be TRBD2 (6 bases). The germline CDR1 and CDR2 sequences are WNHNN and SYGVQD (reference sequence). This CDR3 has 15 amino acids. Between the trimmed V and J ends, which lost 5 bases and 2 bases, there was a span of 14 bases. The chain's CDR3 is CASSLGGPATDTQYF. CDR3 DNA sequence: TGCGCCAGCAGTCTGGGAGGTCCGGCCACAGATACGCAGTATTTT.

The chain carries TRBV28 and TRBJ1-3; possible D gene TRBD1, 6 bases. The CDR3 sequence is 17 residues long. Germline CDR1 is MDHEN and CDR2 is SYDVKM. V was shortened by 5 bases and J by 0 bases, with 17 bases between the two germline ends. Here the CDR3 reads CASSTTGSPLSGNTIYF. The CDR3 DNA follows: TGTGCCAGCAGTACGACAGGATCTCCTCTCTCTGGAAACACCATATATTTT.

This clone was detected only once. This rearrangement joins TRBV5-4 to TRBJ2-5; 8 bases fit TRBD1. CDR1 and CDR2 (germline): SGHNT, YYREEE (reference sequence). The CDR3 spans 16 residues. The ends lost 2 bases at V and 4 bases at J; junction bases unmatched: 10. The CDR3 reads CASSFRTGSTRETQYF. CDR3 coding DNA: TGTGCCAGCAGCTTTCGGACAGGGAGCACCAGAGAGACCCAGTACTTC.

This chain connects TRBV29-1 to TRBJ2-2; D might be TRBD1 (5 bases). V lost 2 bases to trimming and J lost 7 bases, with 11 bases between them. CDR1 and CDR2 (germline): SQVTM, ANQGSEA. The CDR3 contains 13 residues. The CDR3 protein is CSVEPWGGGELFF. CDR3 bases: TGCAGCGTTGAACCCTGGGGCGGCGGGGAGCTGTTTTTT.

The gene calls are TRBV12-5 and TRBJ2-5, with 14 bases identical to TRBD2. With 6 bases clipped from V and 5 bases from J, the junction kept 14 bases outside the gene matches. CDR1 LGHNT and CDR2 FRNRAP come from the germline V gene. This CDR3 comprises 18 residues. The CDR3 protein is CASGLPGTSGSPHETQYF. DNA for the CDR3: TGTGCTAGTGGCCTCCCCGGGACTAGCGGGAGCCCCCACGAGACCCAGTACTTC. Supplemented by reference TRBV12-5 and TRBJ2-5, the full variable domain reads DARVTQTPRHKVTEMGQEVTMRCQPILGHNTVFWYRQTMMQGLELLAYFRNRAPLDDSGMPKDRFSAEMPDATLATLKIQPSEPRDSAVYFCASGLPGTSGSPHETQYFGPGTRLLVL.

The J gene is TRBJ2-1, the V gene TRBV7-9; 9 bases fit TRBD1. Germline V gene data show CDR1 as SEHNR and CDR2 as FQNEAQ (reference sequence). This CDR3 has 12 amino acids. Germline trimming cut 11 bases from V and 8 bases from J; bases unmatched to any gene: 7. The CDR3 nucleotides are TGTGCCTGGGGGACAGGGTTCGATGAGCAGTTCTTC. This encodes CAWGTGFDEQFF.